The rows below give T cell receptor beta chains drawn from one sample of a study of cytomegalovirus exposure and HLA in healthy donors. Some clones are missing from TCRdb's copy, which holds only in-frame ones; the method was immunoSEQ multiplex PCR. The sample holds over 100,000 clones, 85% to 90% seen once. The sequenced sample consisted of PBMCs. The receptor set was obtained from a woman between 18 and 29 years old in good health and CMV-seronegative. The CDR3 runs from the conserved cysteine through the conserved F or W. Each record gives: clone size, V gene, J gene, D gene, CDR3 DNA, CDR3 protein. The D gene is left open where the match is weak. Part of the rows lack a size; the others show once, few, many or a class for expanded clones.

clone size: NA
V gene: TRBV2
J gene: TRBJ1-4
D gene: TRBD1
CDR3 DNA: TGTGCCAGCAGTGAACAATACCGGGACAGTCTAAATGAAAAACTGTTTTTT
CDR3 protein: CASSEQYRDSLNEKLFF

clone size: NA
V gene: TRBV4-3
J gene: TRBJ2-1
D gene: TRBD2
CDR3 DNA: TGCGCCAGCAGCCGCGAGCGGGAGGGTTTACGGGAGCAGTTCTTC
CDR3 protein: CASSREREGLREQFF

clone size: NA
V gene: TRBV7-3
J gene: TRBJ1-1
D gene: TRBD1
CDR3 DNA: TGTGCCAGCAGCACGGGACAGGGAGGCACTGAAGCTTTCTTT
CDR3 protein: CASSTGQGGTEAFF

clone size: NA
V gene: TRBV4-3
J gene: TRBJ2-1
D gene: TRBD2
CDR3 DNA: TGCGCCAGCAGCCAAGGGGATAGCGGGAGCTCCTACAATGAGCAGTTCTTC
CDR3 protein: CASSQGDSGSSYNEQFF

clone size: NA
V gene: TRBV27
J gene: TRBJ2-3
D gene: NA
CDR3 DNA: TGTGCCAGCAGTCGAAGGGGTTCCCGCACAGATACGCAGTATTTT
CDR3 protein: CASSRRGSRTDTQYF

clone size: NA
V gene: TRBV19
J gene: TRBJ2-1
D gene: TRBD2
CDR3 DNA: TGTGCCAGTAGTATTCAGAGCGGGAGGGCTGGAGAGCAGTTCTTC
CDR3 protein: CASSIQSGRAGEQFF

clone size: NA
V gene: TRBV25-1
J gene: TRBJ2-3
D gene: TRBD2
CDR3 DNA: TGTGCCAGCAGTCCGGGGGGTGGGAACACAGATACGCAGTATTTT
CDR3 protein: CASSPGGGNTDTQYF

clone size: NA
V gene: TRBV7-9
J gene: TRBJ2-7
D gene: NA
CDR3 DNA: TGTGCCAGCAGCTCCCTAACTACAAGAATCAGCTACGAGCAGTACTTC
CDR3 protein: CASSSLTTRISYEQYF

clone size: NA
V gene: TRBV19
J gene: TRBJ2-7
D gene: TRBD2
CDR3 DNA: TGTGCCAGTAGTATTACGGGGGGCGAGCAGTACTTC
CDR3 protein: CASSITGGEQYF

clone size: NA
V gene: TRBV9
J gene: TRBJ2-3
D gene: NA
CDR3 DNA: TGTGCCAGCAGCGACTACAGGTCTAGCACAGATACGCAGTATTTT
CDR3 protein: CASSDYRSSTDTQYF

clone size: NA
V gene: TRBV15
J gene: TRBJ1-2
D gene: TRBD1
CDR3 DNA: TGTGCCACCGAAGGCATAGATAAAGGACAGGGGGGGGACTATGGCTACACCTTC
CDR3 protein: CATEGIDKGQGGDYGYTF

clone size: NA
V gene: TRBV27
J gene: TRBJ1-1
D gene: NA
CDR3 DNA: TGTGCCAGCAGTTTGATCAGGGTGCGGACTGAAGCTTTCTTT
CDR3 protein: CASSLIRVRTEAFF

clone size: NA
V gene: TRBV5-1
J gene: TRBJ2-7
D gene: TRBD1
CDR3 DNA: TGCGCCACCAAGACCGGGACAGGGGGCCACGAGCAGTACTTC
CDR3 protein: CATKTGTGGHEQYF

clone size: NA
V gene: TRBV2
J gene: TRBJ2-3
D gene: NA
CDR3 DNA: TGTGCCAGCGTGAGGGGTCTGTCTAGCGCAGATACGCAGTATTTT
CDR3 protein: CASVRGLSSADTQYF

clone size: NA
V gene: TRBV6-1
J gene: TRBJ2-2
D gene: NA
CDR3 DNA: TGTGCCAGCAGTGAAGAGGTGAGGGCCGGGGAGCTGTTTTTT
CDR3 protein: CASSEEVRAGELFF

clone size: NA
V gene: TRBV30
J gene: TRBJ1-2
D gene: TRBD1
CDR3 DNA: TGTGCCTGGAACCGGGGACAGAAGGTCGCGGGCTACACCTTC
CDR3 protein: CAWNRGQKVAGYTF

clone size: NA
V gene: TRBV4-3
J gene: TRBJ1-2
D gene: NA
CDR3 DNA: TGCGCCAGCAGCCAAGAGGGGGGGGGTCAAACCGTGTATGGCTACACCTTC
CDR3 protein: CASSQEGGGQTVYGYTF

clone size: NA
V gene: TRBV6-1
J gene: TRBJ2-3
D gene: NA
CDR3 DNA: TGTGCCAGCTCGGTGATAAGCACAGATACGCAGTATTTT
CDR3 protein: CASSVISTDTQYF

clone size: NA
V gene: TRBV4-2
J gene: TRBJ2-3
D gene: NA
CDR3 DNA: TGTGCCAGCAGCCAAGACCCGGGAGCGGATACGCAGTATTTT
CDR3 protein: CASSQDPGADTQYF

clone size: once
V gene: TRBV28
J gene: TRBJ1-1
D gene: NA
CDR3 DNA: TGTGCCAGCAGTTTGAGGCCTTCCCACACTGAAGCTTTCTTT
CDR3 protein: CASSLRPSHTEAFF

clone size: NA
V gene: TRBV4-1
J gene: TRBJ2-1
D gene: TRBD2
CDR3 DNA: TGCGCCAGCAGGACGGGACTAGCGGGAGGAAATGAGCAGTTCTTC
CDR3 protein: CASRTGLAGGNEQFF

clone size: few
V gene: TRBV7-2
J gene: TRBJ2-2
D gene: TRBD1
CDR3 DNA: TGTGCCAGCAGCCCCACCCCCCGACAGGGACAACTTACCGGGGAGCTGTTTTTT
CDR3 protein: CASSPTPRQGQLTGELFF

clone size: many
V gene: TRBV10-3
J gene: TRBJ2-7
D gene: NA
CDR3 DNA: TGTGCCATCAGGAGAGGAGATCCTCCCTACGAGCAGTACTTC
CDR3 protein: CAIRRGDPPYEQYF

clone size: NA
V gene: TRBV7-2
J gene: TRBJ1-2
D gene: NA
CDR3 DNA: TGTGCCAGCAGCTTAAATGCGGAGTTCGGCTACACCTTC
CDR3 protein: CASSLNAEFGYTF

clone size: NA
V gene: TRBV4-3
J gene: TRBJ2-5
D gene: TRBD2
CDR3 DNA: TGCGCCAGCAGCCAAGGACTAGCGGGGGGGCTGCAAGAGACCCAGTACTTC
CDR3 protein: CASSQGLAGGLQETQYF

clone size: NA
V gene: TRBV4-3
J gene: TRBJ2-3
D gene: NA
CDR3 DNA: NA
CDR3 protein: CASSQDMDFRGTDTQYF

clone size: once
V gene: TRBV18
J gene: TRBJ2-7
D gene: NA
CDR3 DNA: TGTGCCAGCTCACCACGACAGAAATCCTACGAGCAGTACTTC
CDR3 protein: CASSPRQKSYEQYF

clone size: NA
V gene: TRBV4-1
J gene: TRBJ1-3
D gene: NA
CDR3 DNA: TGCGCCAGCAGCCAAGACAGCGTCTCTGGAAACACCATATATTTT
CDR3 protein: CASSQDSVSGNTIYF

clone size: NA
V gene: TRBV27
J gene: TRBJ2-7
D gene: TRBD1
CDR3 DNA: TGTGCCAGCAGTTTATCGATCCCCCTGGACAGGGGGAACCCCTACGAGCAGTACTTC
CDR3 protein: CASSLSIPLDRGNPYEQYF

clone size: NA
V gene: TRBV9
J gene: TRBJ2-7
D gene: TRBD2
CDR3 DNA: TGTGCCAGCAGCGTAGGGGCTAGCGGGCCCTACGAGCAGTACTTC
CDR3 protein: CASSVGASGPYEQYF

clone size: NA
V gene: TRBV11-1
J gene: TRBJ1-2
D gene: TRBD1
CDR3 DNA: TGTGCCAGCAGCCAACCGGGACAGGGAAGTGGCTACACCTTC
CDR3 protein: CASSQPGQGSGYTF

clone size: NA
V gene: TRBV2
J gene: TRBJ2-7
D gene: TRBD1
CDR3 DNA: TGTGCCAGCAGGCGGGGACAGGCGCGTTACGAGCAGTACTTC
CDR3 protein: CASRRGQARYEQYF

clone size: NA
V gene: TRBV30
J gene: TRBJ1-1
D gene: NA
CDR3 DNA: TGTGCCTGGGAAATCGGGGGGCTGACTGAAGCTTTCTTT
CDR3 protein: CAWEIGGLTEAFF

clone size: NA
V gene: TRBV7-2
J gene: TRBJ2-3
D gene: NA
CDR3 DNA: TGTGCCAGCAGCTTAGTGGGCGGCACAGATACGCAGTATTTT
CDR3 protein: CASSLVGGTDTQYF

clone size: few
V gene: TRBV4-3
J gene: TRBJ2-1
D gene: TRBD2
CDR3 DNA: TGCGCCAGCAGCCAAGGAAAAGCGGGAGTCAACAATGAGCAGTTCTTC
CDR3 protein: CASSQGKAGVNNEQFF

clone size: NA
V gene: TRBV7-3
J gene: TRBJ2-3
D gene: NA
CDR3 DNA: TGTGCCAGCAGCTTAACTTGGCGGGCGACGCAGTATTTT
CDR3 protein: CASSLTWRATQYF

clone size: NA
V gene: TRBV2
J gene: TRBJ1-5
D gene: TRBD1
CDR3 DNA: TGTGCCAGCAGGGGAGGACAGGGTAGGAATCAGCCCCAGCATTTT
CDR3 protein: CASRGGQGRNQPQHF

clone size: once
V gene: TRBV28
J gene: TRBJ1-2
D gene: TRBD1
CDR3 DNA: TGTGCCAGCAGCCGCGGGACAGCCTATGGCTACACCTTC
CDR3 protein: CASSRGTAYGYTF

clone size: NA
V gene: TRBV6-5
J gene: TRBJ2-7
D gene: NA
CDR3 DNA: TGTGCCAGCGGCCGGGGGACCTACGAGCAGTACTTC
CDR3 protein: CASGRGTYEQYF

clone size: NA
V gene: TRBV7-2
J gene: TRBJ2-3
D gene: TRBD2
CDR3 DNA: TGTGCCAGCAGCTTGCGGAGCGGGGGGACAGATACGCAGTATTTT
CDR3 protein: CASSLRSGGTDTQYF